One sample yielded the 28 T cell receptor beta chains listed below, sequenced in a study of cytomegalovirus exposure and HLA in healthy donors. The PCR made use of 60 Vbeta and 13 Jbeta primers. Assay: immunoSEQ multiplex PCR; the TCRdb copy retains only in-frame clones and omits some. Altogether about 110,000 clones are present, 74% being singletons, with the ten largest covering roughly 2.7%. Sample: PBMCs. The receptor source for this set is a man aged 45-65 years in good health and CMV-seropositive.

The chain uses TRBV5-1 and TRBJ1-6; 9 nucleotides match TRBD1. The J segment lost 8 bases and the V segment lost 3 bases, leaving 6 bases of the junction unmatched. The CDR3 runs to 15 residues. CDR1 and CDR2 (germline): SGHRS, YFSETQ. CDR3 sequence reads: CASSSQGAEDSPLHF. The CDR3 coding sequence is TGCGCCAGCAGCTCACAGGGGGCGGAGGATTCACCCCTCCACTTT.

The CDR3 bases are TGTGCCTGCAGGCCTAGCGGGGGACTCGGGACCGGGGAGCTGTTTTTT. Residues: CACRPSGGLGTGELFF. V is TRBV19 and J is TRBJ2-2; 10 nucleotides agree with TRBD2. Germline trimming cut 11 bases from V and 5 bases from J; bases unmatched to any gene: 14. The CDR3 is 16 amino acids. Germline V gene sequence: CDR1 LNHDA, CDR2 SQIVND (reference sequence).

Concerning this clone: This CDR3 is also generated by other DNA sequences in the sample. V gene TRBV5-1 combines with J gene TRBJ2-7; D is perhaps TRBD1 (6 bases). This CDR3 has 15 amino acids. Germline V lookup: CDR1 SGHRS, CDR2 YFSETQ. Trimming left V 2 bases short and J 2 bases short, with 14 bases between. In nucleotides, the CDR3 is TGCGCCAGCAGCTTAGGTGGGGGCCAAACCTACGAGCAGTACTTC. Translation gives CASSLGGGQTYEQYF.

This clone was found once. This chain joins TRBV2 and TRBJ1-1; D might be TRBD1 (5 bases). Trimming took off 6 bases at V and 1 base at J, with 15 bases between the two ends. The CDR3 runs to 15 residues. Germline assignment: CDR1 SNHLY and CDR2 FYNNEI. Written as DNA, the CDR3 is TGTGCCAGCAGCCGGGGGTCGATCCAGAACACTGAAGCTTTCTTT. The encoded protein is CASSRGSIQNTEAFF.

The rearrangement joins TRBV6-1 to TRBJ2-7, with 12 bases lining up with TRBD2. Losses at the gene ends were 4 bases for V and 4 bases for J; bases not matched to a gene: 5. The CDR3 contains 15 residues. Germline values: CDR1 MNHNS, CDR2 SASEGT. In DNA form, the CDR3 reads TGTGCCAGCAGTGTACTAGCGGGAGGAATTTACGAGCAGTACTTC. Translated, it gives CASSVLAGGIYEQYF.

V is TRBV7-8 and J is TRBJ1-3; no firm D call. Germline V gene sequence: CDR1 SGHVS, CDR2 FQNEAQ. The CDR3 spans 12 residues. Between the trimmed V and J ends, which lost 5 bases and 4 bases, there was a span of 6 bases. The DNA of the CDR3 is TGTGCCAGCAGCGGAGGGGGAAACACCATATATTTT. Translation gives CASSGGGNTIYF.

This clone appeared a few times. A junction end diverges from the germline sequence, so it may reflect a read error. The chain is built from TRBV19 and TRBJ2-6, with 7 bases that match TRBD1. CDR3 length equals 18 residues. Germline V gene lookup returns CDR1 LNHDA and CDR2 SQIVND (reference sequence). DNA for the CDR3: TGTGCCAGTAGTATCTTGCCAGGGGGTATCTCTGGGGCCAACGGCCTGACTTTC. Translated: CASSILPGGISGANGLTF.

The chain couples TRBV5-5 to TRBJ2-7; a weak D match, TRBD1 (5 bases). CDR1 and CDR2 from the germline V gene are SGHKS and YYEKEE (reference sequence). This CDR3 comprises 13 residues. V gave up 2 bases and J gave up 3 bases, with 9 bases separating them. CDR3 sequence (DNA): TGTGCCAGCAGCTTCAGACAGAACTACGAGCAGTACTTC. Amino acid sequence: CASSFRQNYEQYF. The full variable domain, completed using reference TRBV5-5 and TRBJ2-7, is DAGVTQSPTHLIKTRGQQVTLRCSPISGHKSVSWYQQVLGQGPQFIFQYYEKEERGRGNFPDRFSARQFPNYSSELNVNALLLGDSALYLCASSFRQNYEQYFGPGTRLTVT.

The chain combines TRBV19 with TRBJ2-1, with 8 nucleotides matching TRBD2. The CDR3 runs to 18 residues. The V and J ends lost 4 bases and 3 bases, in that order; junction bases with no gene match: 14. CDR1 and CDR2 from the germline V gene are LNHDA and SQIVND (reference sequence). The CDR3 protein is CASSTPSGRGSSYNEQFF. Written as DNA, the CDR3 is TGTGCCAGTAGTACTCCTAGCGGGCGAGGGTCGAGCTACAATGAGCAGTTCTTC.

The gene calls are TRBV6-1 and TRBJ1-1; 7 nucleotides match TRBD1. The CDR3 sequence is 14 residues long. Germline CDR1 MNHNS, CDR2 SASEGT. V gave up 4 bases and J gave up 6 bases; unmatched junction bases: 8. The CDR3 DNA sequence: TGTGCCAGCAGTGGGAGACAGGGTACGCCTGAAGCTTTCTTT. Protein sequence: CASSGRQGTPEAFF.

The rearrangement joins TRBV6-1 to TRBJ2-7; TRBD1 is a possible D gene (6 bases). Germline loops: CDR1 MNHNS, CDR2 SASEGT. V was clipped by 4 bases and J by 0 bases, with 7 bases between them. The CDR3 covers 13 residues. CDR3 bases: TGTGCCAGCAGTGGACAGGACTCCTACGAGCAGTACTTC. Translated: CASSGQDSYEQYF.

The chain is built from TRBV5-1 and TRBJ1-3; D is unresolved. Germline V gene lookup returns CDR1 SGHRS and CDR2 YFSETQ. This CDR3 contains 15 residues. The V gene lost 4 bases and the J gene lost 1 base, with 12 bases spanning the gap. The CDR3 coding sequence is TGCGCCAGCAGCCCAAACAGCTTTTCTGGAAACACCATATATTTT. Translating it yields CASSPNSFSGNTIYF.

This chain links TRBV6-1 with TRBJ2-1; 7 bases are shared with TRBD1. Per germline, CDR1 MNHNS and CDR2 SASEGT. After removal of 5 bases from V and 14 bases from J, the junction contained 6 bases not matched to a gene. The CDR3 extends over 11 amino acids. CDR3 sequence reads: CASSPGTDKFF. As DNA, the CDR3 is TGTGCCAGCAGTCCCGGGACAGACAAGTTCTTC.

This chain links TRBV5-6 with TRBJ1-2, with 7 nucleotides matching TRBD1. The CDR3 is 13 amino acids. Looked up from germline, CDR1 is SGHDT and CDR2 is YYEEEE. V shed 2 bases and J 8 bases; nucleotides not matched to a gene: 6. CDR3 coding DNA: TGTGCCAGCAGCTTAAAAGGGGGCTTAGGCTACACCTTC. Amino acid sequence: CASSLKGGLGYTF.

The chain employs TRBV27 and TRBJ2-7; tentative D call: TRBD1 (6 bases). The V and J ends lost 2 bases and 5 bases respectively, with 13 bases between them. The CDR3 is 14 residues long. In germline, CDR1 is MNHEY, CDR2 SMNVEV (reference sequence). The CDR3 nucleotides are TGTGCCAGCAGTTTAACAGGCAGGGGACACGAGCAGTACTTC. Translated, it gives CASSLTGRGHEQYF.

CDR3 nucleotides: TGTGCCAACCTCCCGGGACAGGGGATCTATGGCTACACCTTC. The encoded protein is CANLPGQGIYGYTF. V and J are TRBV2 and TRBJ1-2, with 10 nucleotides matching TRBD1. This CDR3 comprises 14 residues. Germline V gene sequence: CDR1 SNHLY, CDR2 FYNNEI. Trimming removed 10 bases from V and 4 bases from J; junction bases left unmatched: 9.

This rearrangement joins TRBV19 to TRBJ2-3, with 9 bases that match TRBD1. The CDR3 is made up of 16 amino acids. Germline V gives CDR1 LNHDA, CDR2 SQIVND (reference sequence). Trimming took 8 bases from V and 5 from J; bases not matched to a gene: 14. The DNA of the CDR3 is TGTGCCAGTGCTTCCGTAGACAGGGGGGCAGTAGATACGCAGTATTTT. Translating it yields CASASVDRGAVDTQYF.

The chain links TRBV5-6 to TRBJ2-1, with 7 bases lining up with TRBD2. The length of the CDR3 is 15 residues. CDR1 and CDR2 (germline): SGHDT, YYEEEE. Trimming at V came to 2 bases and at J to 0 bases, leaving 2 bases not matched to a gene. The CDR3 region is CASSFGRSSYNEQFF. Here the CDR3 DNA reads TGTGCCAGCAGCTTCGGGAGGAGCTCCTACAATGAGCAGTTCTTC.

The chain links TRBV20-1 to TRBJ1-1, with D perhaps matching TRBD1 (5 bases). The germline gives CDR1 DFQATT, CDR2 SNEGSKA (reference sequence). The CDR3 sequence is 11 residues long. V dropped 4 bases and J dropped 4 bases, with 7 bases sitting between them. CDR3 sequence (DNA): TGCAGTGCTACAGGGTCCACTGAAGCTTTCTTT. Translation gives CSATGSTEAFF.

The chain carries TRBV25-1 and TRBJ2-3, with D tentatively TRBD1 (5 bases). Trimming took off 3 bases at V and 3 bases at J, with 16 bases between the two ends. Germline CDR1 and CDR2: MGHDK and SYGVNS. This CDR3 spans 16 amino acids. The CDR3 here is CASSDRAAKDTDTQYF. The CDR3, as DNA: TGTGCCAGCAGTGACAGGGCGGCTAAAGATACAGATACGCAGTATTTT.

The CDR3 reads CASSLIAGGRNEQFF. The CDR3 DNA follows: TGCGCCAGCAGCTTAATAGCGGGGGGGCGCAATGAGCAGTTCTTC. The chain uses TRBV5-1 and TRBJ2-1; 11 bases align to TRBD2. With 2 bases clipped from V and 6 bases from J, the junction kept 4 bases outside the gene matches. The length of the CDR3 is 15 residues. Per the germline V gene, CDR1 is SGHRS and CDR2 is YFSETQ.

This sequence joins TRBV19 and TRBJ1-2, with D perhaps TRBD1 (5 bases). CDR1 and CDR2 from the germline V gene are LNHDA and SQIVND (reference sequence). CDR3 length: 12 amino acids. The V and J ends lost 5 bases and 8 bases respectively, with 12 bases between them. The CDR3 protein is CASSWGDRGYTF. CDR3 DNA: TGTGCCAGTAGTTGGGGGGACCGGGGCTACACCTTC. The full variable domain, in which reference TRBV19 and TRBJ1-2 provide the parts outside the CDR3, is DGGITQSPKYLFRKEGQNVTLSCEQNLNHDAMYWYRQDPGQGLRLIYYSQIVNDFQKGDIAEGYSVSREKKESFPLTVTSAQKNPTAFYLCASSWGDRGYTFGSGTRLTVV.

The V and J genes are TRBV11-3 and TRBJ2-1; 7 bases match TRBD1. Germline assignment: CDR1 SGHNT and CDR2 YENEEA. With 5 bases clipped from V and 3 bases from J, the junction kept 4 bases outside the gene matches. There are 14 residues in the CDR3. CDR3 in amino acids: CASSPQGDYNEQFF. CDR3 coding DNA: TGTGCCAGCAGCCCCCAGGGGGACTACAATGAGCAGTTCTTC.

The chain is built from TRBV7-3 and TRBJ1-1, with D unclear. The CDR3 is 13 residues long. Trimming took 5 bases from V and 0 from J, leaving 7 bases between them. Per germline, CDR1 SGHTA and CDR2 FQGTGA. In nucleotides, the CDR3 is TGTGCCAGCAGCGTATTTATGAACACTGAAGCTTTCTTT. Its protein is CASSVFMNTEAFF.

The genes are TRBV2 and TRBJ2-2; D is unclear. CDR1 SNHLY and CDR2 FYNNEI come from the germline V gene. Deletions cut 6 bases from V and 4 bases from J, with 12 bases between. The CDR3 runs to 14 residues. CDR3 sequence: CASRGFLSTGELFF. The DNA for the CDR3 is TGTGCCAGCAGGGGCTTTTTAAGCACCGGGGAGCTGTTTTTT.

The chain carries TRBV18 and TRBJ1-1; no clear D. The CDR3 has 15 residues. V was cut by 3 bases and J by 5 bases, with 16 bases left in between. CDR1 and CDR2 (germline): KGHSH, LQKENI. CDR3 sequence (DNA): TGTGCCAGCTCACCGGGCTTACGCTCGGGAACTGAAGCTTTCTTT. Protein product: CASSPGLRSGTEAFF.

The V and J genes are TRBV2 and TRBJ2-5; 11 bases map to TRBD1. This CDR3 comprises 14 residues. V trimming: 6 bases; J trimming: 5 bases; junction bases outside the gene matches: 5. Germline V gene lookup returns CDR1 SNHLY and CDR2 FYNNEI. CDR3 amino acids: CASSEDRGQETQYF. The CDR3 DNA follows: TGTGCCAGCAGCGAGGACAGGGGGCAGGAGACCCAGTACTTC.

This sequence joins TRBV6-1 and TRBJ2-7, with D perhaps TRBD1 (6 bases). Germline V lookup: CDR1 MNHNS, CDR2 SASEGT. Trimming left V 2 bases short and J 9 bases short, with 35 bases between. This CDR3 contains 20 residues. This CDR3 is CASSEWVLPTGKGVDGGQYF. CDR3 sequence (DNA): TGTGCCAGCAGTGAATGGGTCCTACCGACAGGAAAGGGGGTCGATGGAGGGCAGTACTTC.